One and the same sample provided the 4 T cell receptor beta chains below, sequenced in a study of blood T cell repertoires in COVID-19. Clones were read by immunoSEQ multiplex PCR, and TCRdb kept only the in-frame ones, dropping some. The sample consists of fewer than 85,000 clones, around four fifths of them appearing once. Sequenced material: peripheral blood. Receptors were obtained from a woman between 55 and 75 years old with acute or convalescent COVID-19.

The CDR3 DNA reads as TGTGCCGCGACGGAAGGTAGCGGGGCCTACACCGGGGAGCTGTTTTTT. It specifies CAATEGSGAYTGELFF. The chain carries TRBV11-2 and TRBJ2-2; 8 nucleotides match TRBD2. Germline V lookup: CDR1 SGHAT, CDR2 FQNNGV. CDR3 length: 16 residues. The V gene end was trimmed by 11 bases and the J gene end by 3 bases; junction bases not matched to a gene: 14.

This CDR3 reads CASSPRTSGPTDTQYF. In DNA, the CDR3 is TGCGCCAGCAGCCCGCGGACTAGCGGTCCCACAGATACGCAGTATTTT. V usage is TRBV5-1 and J usage is TRBJ2-3, with 10 bases identical to TRBD2. The length of the CDR3 is 16 residues. Germline CDR1 is SGHRS and CDR2 is YFSETQ. V trimming: 4 bases; J trimming: 2 bases; junction bases outside the gene matches: 7.

This clone has more than one count but fewer than ten. The gene calls are TRBV24-1 and TRBJ2-7; TRBD1 agrees at 7 bases. The trim removed 5 bases at V and 4 bases at J, leaving 7 bases unmatched. Germline lookup yields CDR1 KGHDR and CDR2 SFDVKD. This CDR3 contains 14 residues. The CDR3 nucleotides are TGTGCCACCAGTGCCCGGGACAGTCTTTACGAGCAGTACTTC. Protein product: CATSARDSLYEQYF.

This rearrangement joins TRBV9 to TRBJ2-1, with 9 nucleotides matching TRBD1. V was clipped by 0 bases and J by 3 bases; unmatched bases: 7. CDR3 length: 17 amino acids. Looked up from germline, CDR1 is SGDLS and CDR2 is YYNGEE. CDR3: CASSVAGTGSYYNEQFF. CDR3 sequence (DNA): TGTGCCAGCAGCGTAGCCGGGACAGGGAGCTACTACAATGAGCAGTTCTTC.